This T cell receptor (beta chain) was profiled in a study of T cells expressing NK-cell markers (dated by TCRdb to the early 2020s). Regarding the research as a whole: About 8 donors provided sorted CD3+CD56+NKG2C+, CD3+CD56+NKG2C- and CD3+CD56-NKG2C+ T-cell subsets, whose TCR beta-chain repertoires were profiled. Of the eight sequenced donors, seven were found to be HCMV-seropositive and one was found to be HCMV-seronegative. The eight sequenced donors were randomly selected healthy volunteers, three men and five women. The libraries were sequenced on Illumina HiSeq 2000/2500, MiSeq or NextSeq, producing 2 x 150 bp reads. Summary of the overall study and its limitations: Whether the expanded NKG2C-expressing T cell clones were specific for HCMV antigens remained unclear. Those dominant clonotypes were again the most abundant among CD3+CD56-NKG2C+ cells in four donors, at about 28.3-60.1%. In six donors, the dominant CD3+CD56+NKG2C+ clonotypes were among the top 10 CD8+ clonotypes and accounted for about 1.0-7.5% of CD8+ T cells.

Reading the germline V gene (reference sequence) gives CDR1 DFQATT and CDR2 SNEGSKA. The CDR3 contains 15 residues, cysteine and phenylalanine counted. Only the protein sequence is given. For sequencing, an Illumina HiSeq 2000 was employed. The TCR beta cDNA libraries were made using 5'RACE template switching, a step that added both a universal primer site and unique molecular identifiers. Synthesis of cDNA was primed from the TCR beta constant segment and was followed by two consecutive PCR amplification steps. On the study's bioinformatics: MIGEC was used to demultiplex reads and group the reads by UMI, and MiTCR was used to assemble and quantify clonotypes. To exclude erroneous sequences, only TCR cDNA sequences supported by at least two reads were retained. Downstream repertoire analysis used the tcR package, and clonotypes were matched across fractions by CDR3 nucleotide sequence plus V segment. Antigen specificity was annotated against VDJdb with VDJmatch, allowing one amino acid substitution in CDR3. Once TCRdb had reprocessed the reads, it stored one entry per CDR3 protein sequence and supplied no DNA. For this entry, the V and J calls and clone size follow TCRdb and not the study's own pipeline. This sample's table has entries for a few hundred thousand distinct CDR3 sequences. Approximately 0.39% of the sample comes from the top ten.

To determine HCMV serostatus, a commercial ELISA kit was used to detect HCMV-specific IgG in serum. Ficoll density gradient centrifugation was used to isolate peripheral blood mononuclear cells from blood. Remarks on this clonotype: There is no known antigen for this receptor.

What was sequenced was blood T cells: a sorted CD56 or NKG2C T cell subset, CD4+ or CD8+ T cells, or bulk PBMC T cells (not recorded which). The clonotype was recovered from a man aged 18 to 29 in good health. Donor details come from another sample of the same person, matched by shared clones. The sequence is built from TRBV20-1 and TRBJ2-3; TCRdb selects TRBD2, and the lack of DNA leaves this call unchecked. CDR3 loop: CSAKRLAGDPDTQYF.